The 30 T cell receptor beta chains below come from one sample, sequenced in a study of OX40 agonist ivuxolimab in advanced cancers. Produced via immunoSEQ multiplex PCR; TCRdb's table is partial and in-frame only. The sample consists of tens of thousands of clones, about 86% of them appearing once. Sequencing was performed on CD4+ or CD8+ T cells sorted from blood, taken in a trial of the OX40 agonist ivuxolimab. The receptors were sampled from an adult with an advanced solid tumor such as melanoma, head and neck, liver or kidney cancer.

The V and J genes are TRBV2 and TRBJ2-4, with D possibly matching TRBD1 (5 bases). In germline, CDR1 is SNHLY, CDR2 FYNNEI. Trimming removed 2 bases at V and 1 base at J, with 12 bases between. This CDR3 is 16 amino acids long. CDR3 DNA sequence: TGTGCCAGCAGTGAAAACCCTGGGGCGGCCAAAAACATTCAGTACTTC. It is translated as CASSENPGAAKNIQYF.

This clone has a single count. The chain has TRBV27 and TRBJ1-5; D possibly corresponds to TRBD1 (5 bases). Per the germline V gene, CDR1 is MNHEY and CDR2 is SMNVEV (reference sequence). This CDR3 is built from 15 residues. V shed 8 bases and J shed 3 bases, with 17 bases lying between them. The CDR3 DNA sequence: TGTGCCAGCCGCCTGTGGGGCGATAACAATCAGCCCCAGCATTTT. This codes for CASRLWGDNNQPQHF.

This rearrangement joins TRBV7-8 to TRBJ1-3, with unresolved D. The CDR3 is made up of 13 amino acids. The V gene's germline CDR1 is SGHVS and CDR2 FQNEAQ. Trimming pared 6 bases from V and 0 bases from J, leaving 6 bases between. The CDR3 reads CASRSHSGNTIYF. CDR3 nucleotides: TGTGCCAGCAGGTCACACTCTGGAAACACCATATATTTT. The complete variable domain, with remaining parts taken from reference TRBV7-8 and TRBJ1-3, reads GAGVSQSPRYKVAKRGQDVALRCDPISGHVSLFWYQQALGQGPEFLTYFQNEAQLDKSGLPSDRFFAERPEGSVSTLKIQRTQQEDSAVYLCASRSHSGNTIYFGEGSWLTVV.

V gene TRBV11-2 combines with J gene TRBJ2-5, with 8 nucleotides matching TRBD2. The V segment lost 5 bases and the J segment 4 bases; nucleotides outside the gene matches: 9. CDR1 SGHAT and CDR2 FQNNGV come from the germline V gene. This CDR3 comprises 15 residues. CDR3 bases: TGTGCCAGCAGCGTTACGACCGGGGGGGGAGAGACCCAGTACTTC. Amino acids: CASSVTTGGGETQYF.

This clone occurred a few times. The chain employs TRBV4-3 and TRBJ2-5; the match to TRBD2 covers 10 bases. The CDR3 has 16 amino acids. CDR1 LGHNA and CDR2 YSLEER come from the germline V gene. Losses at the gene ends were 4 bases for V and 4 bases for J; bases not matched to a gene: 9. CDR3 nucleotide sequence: TGCGCCAGCAGCCGGACTAGCGGATCCGACGGAGAGACCCAGTACTTC. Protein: CASSRTSGSDGETQYF.

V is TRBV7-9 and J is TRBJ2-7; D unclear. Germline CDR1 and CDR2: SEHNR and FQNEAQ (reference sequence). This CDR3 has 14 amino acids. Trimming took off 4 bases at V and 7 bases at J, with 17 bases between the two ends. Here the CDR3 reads CASSSSGTVREQYF. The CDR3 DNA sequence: TGTGCCAGCAGCTCCAGTGGTACCGTAAGAGAGCAGTACTTC.

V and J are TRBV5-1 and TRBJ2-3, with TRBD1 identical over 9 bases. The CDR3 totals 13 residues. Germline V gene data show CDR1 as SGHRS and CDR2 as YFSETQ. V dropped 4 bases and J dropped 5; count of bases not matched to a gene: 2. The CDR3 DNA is TGCGCCAGCAGCAAGGACAGGGGAGATACGCAGTATTTT. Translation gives CASSKDRGDTQYF.

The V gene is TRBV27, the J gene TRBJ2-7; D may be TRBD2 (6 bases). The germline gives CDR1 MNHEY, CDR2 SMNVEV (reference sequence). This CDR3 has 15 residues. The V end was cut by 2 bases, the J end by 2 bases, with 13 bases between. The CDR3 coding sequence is TGTGCCAGCAGTTTAAGGGCTAGCGACCCCTACGAGCAGTACTTC. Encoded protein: CASSLRASDPYEQYF.

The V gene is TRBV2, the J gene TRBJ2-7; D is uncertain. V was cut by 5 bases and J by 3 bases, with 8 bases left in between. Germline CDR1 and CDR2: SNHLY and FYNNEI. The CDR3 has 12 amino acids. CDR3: CASSPTNYEQYF. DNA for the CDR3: TGTGCCAGCAGTCCTACCAACTACGAGCAGTACTTC.

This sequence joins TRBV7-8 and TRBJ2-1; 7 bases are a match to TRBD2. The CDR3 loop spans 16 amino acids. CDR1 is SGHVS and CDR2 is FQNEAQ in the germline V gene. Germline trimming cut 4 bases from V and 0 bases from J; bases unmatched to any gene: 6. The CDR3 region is CASSSEAGFSYNEQFF. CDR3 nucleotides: TGTGCCAGCAGCTCGGAAGCGGGATTCTCCTACAATGAGCAGTTCTTC.

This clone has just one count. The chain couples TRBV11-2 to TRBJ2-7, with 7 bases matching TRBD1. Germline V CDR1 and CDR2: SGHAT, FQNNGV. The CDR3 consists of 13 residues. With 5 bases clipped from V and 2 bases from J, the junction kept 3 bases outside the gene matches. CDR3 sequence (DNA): TGTGCCAGCAGCCCGGGACAGACCTACGAGCAGTACTTC. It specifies CASSPGQTYEQYF.

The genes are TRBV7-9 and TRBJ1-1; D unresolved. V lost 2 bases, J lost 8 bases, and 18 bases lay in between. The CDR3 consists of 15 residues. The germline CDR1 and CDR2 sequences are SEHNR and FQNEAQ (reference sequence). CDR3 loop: CASSLNSGLASEAFF. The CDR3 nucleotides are TGTGCCAGCAGCTTAAATTCAGGATTGGCGTCCGAAGCTTTCTTT. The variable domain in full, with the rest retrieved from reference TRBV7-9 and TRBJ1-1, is DTGVSQNPRHKITKRGQNVTFRCDPISEHNRLYWYRQTLGQGPEFLTYFQNEAQLEKSRLLSDRFSAERPKGSFSTLEIQRTEQGDSAMYLCASSLNSGLASEAFFGQGTRLTVV.

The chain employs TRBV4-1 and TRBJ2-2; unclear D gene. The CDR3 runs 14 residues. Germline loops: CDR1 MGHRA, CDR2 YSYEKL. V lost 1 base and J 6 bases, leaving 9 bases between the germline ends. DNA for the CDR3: TGCGCCAGCAGCCAAGGTAGCCGGCCCGGGGAGCTGTTTTTT. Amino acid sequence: CASSQGSRPGELFF.

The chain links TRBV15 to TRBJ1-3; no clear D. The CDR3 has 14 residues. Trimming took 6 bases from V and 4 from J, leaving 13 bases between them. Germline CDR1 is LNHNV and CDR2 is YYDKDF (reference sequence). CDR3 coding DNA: TGTGCCACCAGATCGGGCCGCCCAGGAAACACCATATATTTT. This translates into CATRSGRPGNTIYF.

The CDR3 is CASTTGSGTGELFF. In nucleotides, the CDR3 is TGTGCCAGCACCACAGGGTCGGGCACCGGGGAGCTGTTTTTT. The V gene is TRBV6-6, the J gene TRBJ2-2, with D maybe TRBD1 (6 bases). V was trimmed by 7 bases and J by 4 bases, leaving 13 bases between them. The CDR3 extends over 14 amino acids. Germline assignment: CDR1 MNHNY and CDR2 SVGAGI (reference sequence).

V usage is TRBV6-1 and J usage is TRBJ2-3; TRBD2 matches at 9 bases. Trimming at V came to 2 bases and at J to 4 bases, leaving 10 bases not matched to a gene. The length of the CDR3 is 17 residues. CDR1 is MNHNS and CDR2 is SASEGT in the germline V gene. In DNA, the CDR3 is TGTGCCAGCAGTGAAATGGCGGGAGGGCATCGACCAGATACGCAGTATTTT. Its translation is CASSEMAGGHRPDTQYF.

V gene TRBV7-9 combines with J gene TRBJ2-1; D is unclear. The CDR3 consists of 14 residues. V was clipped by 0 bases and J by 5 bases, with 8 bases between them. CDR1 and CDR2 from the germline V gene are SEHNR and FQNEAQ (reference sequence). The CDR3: CASSLAGGDNEQFF. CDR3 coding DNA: TGTGCCAGCAGCTTAGCGGGCGGTGACAATGAGCAGTTCTTC.

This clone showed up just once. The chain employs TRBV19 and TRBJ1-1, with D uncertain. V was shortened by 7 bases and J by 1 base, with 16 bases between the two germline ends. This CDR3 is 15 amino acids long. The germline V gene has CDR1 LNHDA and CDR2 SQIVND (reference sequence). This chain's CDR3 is CASKPPGRANTEAFF. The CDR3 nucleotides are TGTGCCAGTAAACCCCCTGGACGAGCGAACACTGAAGCTTTCTTT.

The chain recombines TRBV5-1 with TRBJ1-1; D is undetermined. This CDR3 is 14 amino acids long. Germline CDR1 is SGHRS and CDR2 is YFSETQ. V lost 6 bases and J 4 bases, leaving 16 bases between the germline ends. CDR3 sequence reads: CASTSLLGSTEAFF. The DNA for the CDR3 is TGCGCCAGCACTTCTCTTCTAGGGAGCACTGAAGCTTTCTTT.

The CDR3: CASSERTGGEQFF. The CDR3 DNA reads TGTGCCAGCAGCGAACGGACAGGGGGCGAACAGTTCTTC. The rearrangement links TRBV9 to TRBJ2-1; 11 nucleotides agree with TRBD1. Germline V gene lookup returns CDR1 SGDLS and CDR2 YYNGEE. The CDR3 is made up of 13 amino acids. The V gene end was trimmed by 3 bases and the J gene end by 13 bases; junction bases not matched to a gene: 6.

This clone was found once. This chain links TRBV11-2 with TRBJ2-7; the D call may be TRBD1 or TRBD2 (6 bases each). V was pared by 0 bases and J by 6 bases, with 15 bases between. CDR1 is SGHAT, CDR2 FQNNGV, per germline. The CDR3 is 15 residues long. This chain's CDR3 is CASSLESGGRSEQYF. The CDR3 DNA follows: TGTGCCAGCAGCTTAGAATCCGGGGGCAGGAGCGAGCAGTACTTC.

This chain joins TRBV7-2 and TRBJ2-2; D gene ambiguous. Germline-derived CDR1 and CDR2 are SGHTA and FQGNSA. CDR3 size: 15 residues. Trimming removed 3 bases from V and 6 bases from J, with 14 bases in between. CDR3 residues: CASSFGAPGSGELFF. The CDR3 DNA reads TGTGCCAGCAGCTTTGGAGCTCCCGGTTCCGGGGAGCTGTTTTTT.

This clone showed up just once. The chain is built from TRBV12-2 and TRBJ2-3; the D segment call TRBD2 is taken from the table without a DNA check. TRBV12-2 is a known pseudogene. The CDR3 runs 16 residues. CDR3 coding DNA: TGTGCAAGTCGCTCAGGGGCAGCGGGAGCAGACGATACGCAGTATTTT. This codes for CASRSGAAGADDTQYF.

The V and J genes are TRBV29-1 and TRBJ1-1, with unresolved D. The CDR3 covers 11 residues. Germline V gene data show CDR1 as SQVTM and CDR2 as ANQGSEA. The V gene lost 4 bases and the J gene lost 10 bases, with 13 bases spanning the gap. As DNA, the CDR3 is TGCAGCGTTGCAACGGGAGAGGGAGCTTTCTTT. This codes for CSVATGEGAFF.

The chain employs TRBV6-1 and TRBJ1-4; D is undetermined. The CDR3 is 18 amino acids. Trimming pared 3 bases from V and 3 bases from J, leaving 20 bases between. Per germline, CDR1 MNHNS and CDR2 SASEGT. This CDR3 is CASSDGGVLYAANEKLFF. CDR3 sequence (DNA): TGTGCCAGCAGTGATGGTGGGGTACTGTATGCGGCTAATGAAAAACTGTTTTTT.

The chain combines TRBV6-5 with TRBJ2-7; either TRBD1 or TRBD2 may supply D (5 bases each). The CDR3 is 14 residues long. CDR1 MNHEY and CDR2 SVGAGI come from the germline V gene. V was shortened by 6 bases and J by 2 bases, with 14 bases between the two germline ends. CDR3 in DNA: TGTGCCAGCAGGACCGGGACGGAGGCCTACGAGCAGTACTTC. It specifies CASRTGTEAYEQYF.

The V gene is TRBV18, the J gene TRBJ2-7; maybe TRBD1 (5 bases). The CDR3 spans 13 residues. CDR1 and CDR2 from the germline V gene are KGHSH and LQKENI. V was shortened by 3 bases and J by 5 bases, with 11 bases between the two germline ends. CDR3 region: CASSPSPGNEQYF. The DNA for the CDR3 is TGTGCCAGCTCACCTTCCCCAGGGAACGAGCAGTACTTC.

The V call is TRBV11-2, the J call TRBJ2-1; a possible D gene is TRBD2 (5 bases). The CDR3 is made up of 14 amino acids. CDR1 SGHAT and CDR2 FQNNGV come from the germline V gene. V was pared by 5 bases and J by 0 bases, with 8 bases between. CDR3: CASSDRDSYNEQFF. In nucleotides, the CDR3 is TGTGCCAGCAGCGATCGGGACTCCTACAATGAGCAGTTCTTC.

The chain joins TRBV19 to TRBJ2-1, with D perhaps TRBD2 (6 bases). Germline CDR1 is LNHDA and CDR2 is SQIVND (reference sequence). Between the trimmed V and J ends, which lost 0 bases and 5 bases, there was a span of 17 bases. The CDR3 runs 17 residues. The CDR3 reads CASSIEGGGSLDNEQFF. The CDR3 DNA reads TGTGCCAGTAGTATAGAGGGGGGTGGGAGTTTAGACAATGAGCAGTTCTTC.

CDR3 amino acids: CASSSPASFEQFF. The CDR3, as DNA: TGTGCCAGCAGCTCCCCCGCTAGCTTTGAGCAGTTCTTC. V is TRBV11-2 and J is TRBJ2-1; TRBD2 is a possible D gene (5 bases). The V gene lost 4 bases and the J gene lost 9 bases, with 13 bases spanning the gap. The CDR3 covers 13 residues. Germline CDR1 reads SGHAT; CDR2 reads FQNNGV.